This entry features one T cell receptor beta chain sequence. Germline V lookup: CDR1 MDHEN, CDR2 SYDVKM. The CDR3 contains 12 residues. J lost 4 bases, V lost 6 bases, and 2 bases had no gene match. This sample is part of a study of blood T cell repertoires in COVID-19. Overall study: Donors in the United States, Italy and Spain gave samples during acute or convalescent COVID-19. T cells, B-cell-depleted T cells, or PBMCs provided the cDNA or gDNA that served as material.

In the original analysis: Nucleated cell number was recorded as an estimate derived from reference gene primer amplification. The assay was immunoSEQ multiplex PCR, and TCRdb's table has in-frame clones only and misses some. The D gene and trimming were derived from the DNA, and the V and J assignments and clone size from that table. The sample has about 140,000 clones; 84% are singletons. The sequence was collected from a man younger than 40 with COVID-19, enrolled during active disease. The sequencing sample was made of peripheral blood. The V call is TRBV28, the J call TRBJ1-1; 7 bases are shared with TRBD1. Here the CDR3 DNA reads TGTGCCAGCAGGAGGGACAGCACTGAAGCTTTCTTT. Its protein is CASRRDSTEAFF.